Each of the 24 T cell receptor beta chains below was sequenced from the same sample in a study of human T cells and chemical hapten exposure. Time point here: pre-sensitization, week 0. Treatment described: therapeutic diphenylcyclopropenone sensitization with weekly scalp DPC. TCRdb called the RACE reads again in MiXCR, with one record for every CDR3 protein. The top ten clones hold over 1.5% of a sample with roughly 100,000 distinct CDR3 sequences, 10% to 15% of them seen once. The sample here was whole blood, taken in connection with sensitization to the hapten diphenylcyclopropenone (DPC). All receptors derive from a woman in her forties or fifties with alopecia areata. Some clones in this sample may be carry-over from other donors' samples.

A few counts support this clonotype. The chain couples TRBV6-6 to TRBJ1-3; no clear D gene. The CDR3 sequence is 12 residues long. With 4 bases removed from V and 4 bases from J, the gap between germline ends came to 5 bases. The V gene's germline CDR1 is MNHNY and CDR2 SVGAGI (reference sequence). CDR3 amino acids: CASSSQGNTIYF. The CDR3 DNA sequence: TGTGCCAGCAGTTCGCAGGGAAACACCATATATTTT.

The sample holds a few counts of this clonotype. This chain joins TRBV12-3 or TRBV12-4 and TRBJ1-1; no reliable D call. V lost 10 bases and J lost 0, with 12 bases in between. The CDR3 extends over 13 amino acids. CDR3 nucleotides: TGTGCCATCACCCAGAGCATGAACACTGAAGCTTTCTTT. It specifies CAITQSMNTEAFF.

Many counts were recorded for this clonotype. V usage is TRBV6-5 and J usage is TRBJ1-1; 7 bases match TRBD1. The germline V gene encodes CDR1 MNHEY and CDR2 SVGAGI. Germline trimming cut 2 bases from V and 5 bases from J; bases unmatched to any gene: 8. This CDR3 is 15 amino acids long. The CDR3 nucleotides are TGTGCCAGCAGTTACCAACAGGGGCGGGGGACTGAAGCTTTCTTT. This gives the protein CASSYQQGRGTEAFF.

The chain joins TRBV12-3 or TRBV12-4 to TRBJ1-1; D is unclear. The CDR3 length is 15 residues. Trimming shortened V by 1 base and J by 2 bases, and 11 bases separated the two germline ends. The CDR3 spells CASSLVLIKNTEAFF. The CDR3 nucleotides read TGTGCCAGCAGTTTAGTCCTGATTAAAAACACTGAAGCTTTCTTT.

This clonotype was recorded a few times. The rearrangement joins TRBV7-2 to TRBJ1-6; no definite D call. Trimming took off 2 bases at V and 9 bases at J, with 11 bases between the two ends. Germline values: CDR1 SGHTA, CDR2 FQGNSA. This CDR3 contains 14 residues. The CDR3: CASSLQPEVSPLHF. DNA of the CDR3: TGTGCCAGCAGCTTACAGCCCGAGGTTTCACCCCTCCACTTT. Supplemented by reference TRBV7-2 and TRBJ1-6, the full variable domain reads GAGVSQSPSNKVTEKGKDVELRCDPISGHTALYWYRQSLGQGLEFLIYFQGNSAPDKSGLPSDRFSAERTGGSVSTLTIQRTQQEDSAVYLCASSLQPEVSPLHFGNGTRLTVT.

This clonotype was picked up a small number of times. J is TRBJ2-7 and V is TRBV7-2; D remains unclear. Germline-derived CDR1 and CDR2 are SGHTA and FQGNSA. This CDR3 is built from 11 residues. Trimming removed 4 bases at V and 7 bases at J, with 8 bases between. CDR3 region: CASSSLLEQYF. For the CDR3, the DNA is TGTGCCAGCAGCTCATTGCTGGAGCAGTACTTC.

A note on this clonotype: With a much larger clone just one base away, this may be a read error. CDR3 in DNA: TGTGCCAGCAGCCGGACTAGCGGCACCTACAATGAGCAGTTCTTC. Its translation is CASSRTSGTYNEQFF. The chain combines TRBV11-3 with TRBJ2-1; 10 bases fit TRBD2. Germline V gene sequence: CDR1 SGHNT, CDR2 YENEEA. Trimming removed 5 bases from V and 2 bases from J; junction bases left unmatched: 3. The CDR3 sequence is 15 residues long.

In regard to this clonotype: A much more abundant neighbour one base away suggests this may be a read error. In DNA, the CDR3 is TGCGCCAGCAGCCAAGATTGGAGAGGCTCAGCTTTCTTT. This sequence encodes CASSQDWRGSAFF. V usage is TRBV4-1 and J usage is TRBJ1-1; D remains unclear. This CDR3 spans 13 amino acids. CDR1 and CDR2 from the germline V gene are MGHRA and YSYEKL. The V and J ends lost 0 bases and 10 bases respectively, with 12 bases between them.

A few counts support this clonotype. This chain uses TRBV28 with TRBJ1-5; TRBD1 aligns across 8 bases. In germline, CDR1 is MDHEN, CDR2 SYDVKM. V dropped 4 bases and J dropped 2; count of bases not matched to a gene: 7. The CDR3 has 16 residues. This chain's CDR3 is CASSSVDRDRNQPQHF. The CDR3 bases are TGTGCCAGCAGTTCCGTGGACAGGGATCGCAATCAGCCCCAGCATTTT.

The chain recombines TRBV7-6 with TRBJ2-1; D remains ambiguous. Trimming removed 0 bases at V and 5 bases at J, with 8 bases between. This CDR3 is 14 amino acids long. CDR1 and CDR2 from the germline V gene are SGHVS and FNYEAQ. CDR3 DNA: TGTGCCAGCAGCTTAGCGGCAGCACACAATGAGCAGTTCTTC. Translating gives CASSLAAAHNEQFF.

This clonotype was seen ten or more times. This chain joins TRBV3-1 and TRBJ1-2; 9 positions match TRBD1. After removal of 9 bases from V and 6 bases from J, the junction contained 11 bases not matched to a gene. This CDR3 comprises 14 residues. Germline values: CDR1 LGHDT, CDR2 YNNKEL (reference sequence). CDR3 in DNA: TGTGCCAGTCCGGGGGACAGGGAATATAATGGCTACACCTTC. Protein sequence: CASPGDREYNGYTF.

V usage is TRBV11-2 and J usage is TRBJ1-2; D gene uncertain. Deletions cut 3 bases from V and 0 bases from J, with 5 bases between. Per the germline V gene, CDR1 is SGHAT and CDR2 is FQNNGV. The CDR3 totals 13 residues. CDR3 loop: CASSFPTNYGYTF. In DNA form, the CDR3 reads TGTGCCAGCAGCTTCCCCACTAACTATGGCTACACCTTC.

The chain is built from TRBV2 and TRBJ2-7, with D perhaps matching TRBD2 (7 bases). This CDR3 is 15 amino acids long. The ends were cut back, 1 base at V and 0 bases at J, with 10 bases in the middle. The germline CDR1 and CDR2 sequences are SNHLY and FYNNEI. The CDR3 reads CASSEEAGASYEQYF. CDR3 coding DNA: TGTGCCAGCAGTGAAGAGGCGGGGGCCTCCTACGAGCAGTACTTC. The whole variable domain, filled in from reference TRBV2 and TRBJ2-7, reads EPEVTQTPSHQVTQMGQEVILRCVPISNHLYFYWYRQILGQKVEFLVSFYNNEISEKSEIFDDQFSVERPDGSNFTLKIRSTKLEDSAMYFCASSEEAGASYEQYFGPGTRLTVT.

The chain recombines TRBV2 with TRBJ2-7; 10 bases match TRBD1. CDR1 is SNHLY, CDR2 FYNNEI, per germline. CDR3 length: 14 residues. V was clipped by 6 bases and J by 3 bases; unmatched bases: 5. As DNA, the CDR3 is TGTGCCAGCAGCTGGACAGGGGGACACTACGAGCAGTACTTC. Protein: CASSWTGGHYEQYF.

This rearrangement joins TRBV5-6 to TRBJ2-7; the match to TRBD1 covers 8 bases. From germline, CDR1 is SGHDT and CDR2 YYEEEE. CDR3 size: 15 residues. J gave up 2 bases and V 2 bases, and 6 bases lay outside the gene matches. The CDR3 DNA sequence: TGTGCCAGCAGCTTAACCAGGACAGGGACCTACGAGCAGTACTTC. Translation: CASSLTRTGTYEQYF. Complete variable domain (other parts from reference TRBV5-6 and TRBJ2-7): DAGVTQSPTHLIKTRGQQVTLRCSPKSGHDTVSWYQQALGQGPQFIFQYYEEEERQRGNFPDRFSGHQFPNYSSELNVNALLLGDSALYLCASSLTRTGTYEQYFGPGTRLTVT.

The chain has TRBV4-2 and TRBJ2-3; TRBD2 might be the D (5 bases). This CDR3 region has 14 residues. Per germline, CDR1 LGHNA and CDR2 YNFKEQ. V was cut by 1 base and J by 3 bases, with 8 bases left in between. This chain's CDR3 is CASSQVERTDTQYF. DNA of the CDR3: TGTGCCAGCAGCCAAGTTGAGCGGACAGATACGCAGTATTTT.

This clonotype was recorded many times. The rearrangement joins TRBV29-1 to TRBJ1-5, with D tentatively TRBD1 (6 bases). V lost 4 bases, J lost 3 bases, and 10 bases lay in between. The CDR3 contains 13 residues. Germline CDR1 SQVTM, CDR2 ANQGSEA. The CDR3 DNA sequence: TGCAGCGTTGGACAGGACCTCAATCAGCCCCAGCATTTT. This codes for CSVGQDLNQPQHF.

The table lists this clonotype with a few counts. CDR3 in DNA: TGCAGTGCTAGCCGCGGGAGCGCAGATACGCAGTATTTT. Amino acid sequence: CSASRGSADTQYF. The chain couples TRBV20-1 to TRBJ2-3; 7 positions agree with TRBD2. The length of the CDR3 is 13 residues. Germline lookup yields CDR1 DFQATT and CDR2 SNEGSKA (reference sequence). The V gene end was trimmed by 3 bases and the J gene end by 4 bases; junction bases not matched to a gene: 4.

The table lists this clonotype with many counts. The J gene is TRBJ2-3, the V gene TRBV11-2; 8 nucleotides match TRBD2. V trimming: 3 bases; J trimming: 2 bases; junction bases outside the gene matches: 16. Germline V gives CDR1 SGHAT, CDR2 FQNNGV. CDR3 size: 19 residues. CDR3 nucleotides: TGTGCCAGCAGCTTTACTCGGGGTGCCCAGCGGGGGATCACAGATACGCAGTATTTT. As protein: CASSFTRGAQRGITDTQYF.

This clonotype was observed a few times. The rearrangement joins TRBV20-1 to TRBJ2-5, with D perhaps matching TRBD2 (6 bases). The CDR3 contains 15 residues. V lost 5 bases and J 5 bases, leaving 21 bases between the germline ends. Looked up from germline, CDR1 is DFQATT and CDR2 is SNEGSKA (reference sequence). The CDR3 DNA reads as TGCAGTGCTCCGTTTAGCGCGGGGACGGATGAGACCCAGTACTTC. This translates into CSAPFSAGTDETQYF.

The V and J genes are TRBV29-1 and TRBJ2-3; maybe TRBD2 (5 bases). The V end lost 4 bases, the J end lost 6 bases, and 14 bases lay between the germline ends. Per the germline V gene, CDR1 is SQVTM and CDR2 is ANQGSEA. The CDR3 is 13 amino acids. CDR3 sequence (DNA): TGCAGCGTTGGAGGGAAACTAGTGGATACGCAGTATTTT. Translating it yields CSVGGKLVDTQYF.

This clonotype was detected a few times. J is TRBJ2-7 and V is TRBV6-6, with 8 bases fitting TRBD1. The V segment lost 6 bases and the J segment 5 bases; nucleotides outside the gene matches: 12. The germline V gene has CDR1 MNHNY and CDR2 SVGAGI (reference sequence). This CDR3 spans 15 amino acids. The chain's CDR3 is CASRPNGQGRDEQYF. CDR3 nucleotides: TGTGCCAGCAGGCCCAACGGACAGGGACGAGACGAGCAGTACTTC.

In its sample, this clonotype was seen many times. The chain employs TRBV29-1 and TRBJ2-5, with D possibly matching TRBD2 (6 bases). Trimming took off 5 bases at V and 5 bases at J, with 9 bases between the two ends. CDR1 and CDR2 (germline): SQVTM, ANQGSEA. CDR3 length: 11 residues. CDR3 in DNA: TGCAGCGTTCGGGAGTATGAGACCCAGTACTTC. Protein product: CSVREYETQYF. Full variable domain (rest looked up from reference TRBV29-1 and TRBJ2-5): SAVISQKPSRDICQRGTSLTIQCQVDSQVTMMFWYRQQPGQSLTLIATANQGSEATYESGFVIDKFPISRPNLTFSTLTVSNMSPEDSSIYLCSVREYETQYFGPGTRLLVL.

This clonotype was observed a handful of times. The rearrangement joins TRBV11-2 to TRBJ2-1; TRBD1 matches at 9 bases. V gave up 4 bases and J gave up 14 bases; unmatched junction bases: 12. The CDR3 has 14 residues. Germline CDR1 and CDR2: SGHAT and FQNNGV. The CDR3 protein is CASSSRDRVIGEFF. CDR3 nucleotides: TGTGCCAGCAGCTCCCGGGACAGGGTTATTGGTGAGTTCTTC.